The present T cell receptor (beta chain) was sequenced within a study of T cells in Graves' hyperthyroidism and ophthalmopathy. Study-level results: Median prediction lead before ophthalmopathy onset was 6 to 8 months with the model. Through a model of 13 V-J features, ophthalmopathy was separated from stable hyperthyroidism.

Lactation, pregnancy, other autoimmune disease or uncontrolled infection led to exclusion of patients. Each diagnosis was grounded in clinical symptoms, serum thyroxine and TRAb, thyroid ultrasound, and orbital computed tomography. TCR beta CDR3 sequences were amplified from RNA transcripts. When the TCR CDR3 underwent first-round RT-PCR, the HTBI primer set was used. MiXCR was run by TCRdb on the multiplex PCR reads, yielding one entry per CDR3 protein. The sample shows about 570,000 distinct CDR3 sequences, 40% to 55% of them seen only once. The germline V gene has CDR1 SEHNR and CDR2 FQNEAQ (reference sequence). The CDR3 has 14 residues. Between the trimmed V and J ends, which lost 3 bases and 6 bases, there was a span of 11 bases. This clonotype was seen only a few times. The antigen is undetermined.

The chain carries TRBV7-9 and TRBJ1-4; possible D gene TRBD1, 6 bases. Sample: peripheral blood or thyroid tissue (not recorded which). The clonotype comes from an adult woman with Graves' disease, either hyperthyroidism or ophthalmopathy (not recorded which). The CDR3 DNA follows: TGTGCCAGCAGCTTCAAGGCAGGGGATGAAAAACTGTTTTTT. Translating it yields CASSFKAGDEKLFF.